Here is one T cell receptor (beta chain) with its context. V shed 1 base and J shed 1 base, with 13 bases lying between them. In germline, CDR1 is SGHRS, CDR2 YFSETQ. There are 16 residues in the CDR3. This entry belongs to a study of blood T cell repertoires in COVID-19. Study as a whole: PBMCs, B-cell-depleted T cells, or T cells were the source of the cDNA or gDNA that made up the material.

Measured with immunoSEQ multiplex PCR; TCRdb has only the in-frame clones, and not every one. The repertoire holds about 180,000 clones, with roughly 86% as singletons. Clinical history as reported by participants underpinned cohort assignment. Sequenced sample: PBMCs or T cells enriched from blood (not recorded which). This chain uses TRBV5-1 with TRBJ2-3; no clear D. This clonotype was obtained from a woman in her twenties or thirties who had recovered from COVID-19. CDR3 coding DNA: TGCGCCAGCAGCTTGTCTTCAGTAAGCGGCACAGATACGCAGTATTTT. Its protein is CASSLSSVSGTDTQYF.